The 9 T cell receptor beta chains below come from one sample, sequenced in a study of sequential checkpoint blockade in melanoma. Some clones are missing from TCRdb's copy, which holds only in-frame ones; the method was immunoSEQ multiplex PCR. The repertoire holds around 11,000 clones, with approximately 82% as singletons. Treatment defined: randomized to nivolumab then ipilimumab (arm A) or the reverse (arm B). The sequencing used CD8+ T cells sorted from blood (inferred from file names), collected from a patient given nivolumab and ipilimumab in sequence. Receptors were obtained from a human donor with melanoma.

This clone came up once. The gene calls are TRBV9 and TRBJ1-4, with 8 bases matching TRBD1. The germline V gene has CDR1 SGDLS and CDR2 YYNGEE. The CDR3 consists of 15 residues. The J segment lost 10 bases and the V segment lost 0 bases, leaving 8 bases of the junction unmatched. Written as DNA, the CDR3 is TGTGCCAGCAGCGTAGGGGGACAGGAGGGCGTAAAACTGTTTTTT. It codes for CASSVGGQEGVKLFF.

The table lists this clone with a few counts. The V gene is TRBV11-1, the J gene TRBJ2-1, with TRBD1 matching over 11 bases. This CDR3 has 15 amino acids. The J segment lost 7 bases and the V segment lost 5 bases, leaving 7 bases of the junction unmatched. CDR1 SGHAT and CDR2 FQDESV come from the germline V gene (reference sequence). The CDR3 is CASSPRDRGVNEQFF. In nucleotides, the CDR3 is TGTGCCAGCAGCCCCCGGGACAGGGGGGTAAATGAGCAGTTCTTC.

The J gene is TRBJ1-5, the V gene TRBV28, with TRBD1 matching over 7 bases. The CDR3 totals 20 residues. V lost 1 base and J lost 1; bases outside the gene matches: 16. Germline CDR1 is MDHEN and CDR2 is SYDVKM. CDR3 DNA: TGTGCCAGCAGTTTATCCCCCGACGACCTTAGGACAGGAAGCAATCAGCCCCAGCATTTT. It encodes CASSLSPDDLRTGSNQPQHF.

The chain carries TRBV4-2 and TRBJ2-5; 10 nucleotides match TRBD2. The last part of the DNA fits TRBJ2-7 better; the J call may be wrong. CDR3 size: 15 residues. Germline CDR1 is LGHNA and CDR2 is YNFKEQ. CDR3: CASSQEQREGLEQYF. CDR3 sequence (DNA): TGTGCCAGCAGCCAAGAACAGCGGGAGGGCCTCGAGCAGTACTTC.

This clone was seen a few times. The chain joins TRBV7-9 to TRBJ2-7, with 11 bases lining up with TRBD2. CDR1 and CDR2 from the germline V gene are SEHNR and FQNEAQ (reference sequence). The trim removed 5 bases at V and 2 bases at J, leaving 5 bases unmatched. The CDR3 sequence is 15 residues long. As DNA, the CDR3 is TGTGCCAGCAGCAAGGGACTAGCGGCCGCCTACGAGCAGTACTTC. Its protein is CASSKGLAAAYEQYF.

CDR3 DNA sequence: TGTGCCAGCAGCCCGACGACTAGCGACGAGCAGTACTTC. This translates into CASSPTTSDEQYF. The gene calls are TRBV7-4 and TRBJ2-7; TRBD2 aligns across 8 bases. Germline trimming cut 5 bases from V and 5 bases from J; bases unmatched to any gene: 5. The CDR3 has 13 residues. Germline lookup yields CDR1 SGHVT and CDR2 SQSDAQ.

The J gene is TRBJ2-7, the V gene TRBV19; tentatively, D is TRBD1 (5 bases). This CDR3 spans 14 amino acids. Germline lookup yields CDR1 LNHDA and CDR2 SQIVND (reference sequence). The V gene lost 4 bases and the J gene lost 4 bases, with 14 bases spanning the gap. Here the CDR3 reads CASSTSGRGYEQYF. CDR3 nucleotide sequence: TGTGCCAGTAGTACTTCAGGGCGCGGATACGAGCAGTACTTC.

This chain links TRBV7-9 with TRBJ2-7, with 11 bases aligning to TRBD2. The V gene end was trimmed by 1 base and the J gene end by 7 bases; junction bases not matched to a gene: 3. This CDR3 is built from 14 residues. The germline V gene has CDR1 SEHNR and CDR2 FQNEAQ (reference sequence). The CDR3 bases are TGTGCCAGCAGCTTAGTCACTAGCGGGAGAGAGCAGTACTTC. It yields the protein CASSLVTSGREQYF. The full variable domain, completed using reference TRBV7-9 and TRBJ2-7, is DTGVSQNPRHKITKRGQNVTFRCDPISEHNRLYWYRQTLGQGPEFLTYFQNEAQLEKSRLLSDRFSAERPKGSFSTLEIQRTEQGDSAMYLCASSLVTSGREQYFGPGTRLTVT.

The V and J genes are TRBV13 and TRBJ2-7, with D uncertain. Trimming left V 0 bases short and J 4 bases short, with 10 bases between. Germline loops: CDR1 PRHDT, CDR2 FYEKMQ (reference sequence). This CDR3 comprises 14 residues. CDR3 sequence: CASSLGVRPYEQYF. The CDR3 DNA is TGTGCCAGCAGCTTAGGAGTGAGGCCGTACGAGCAGTACTTC.